The entry below gives a single TCR beta chain sequence along with its context. This entry is derived from a study of human T cells and chemical hapten exposure. Each CDR3 protein gets one entry after TCRdb re-called the RACE reads with MiXCR. The sample yields some 38,000 distinct CDR3 sequences, 5.5% to 7.5% seen once. V was shortened by 3 bases and J by 8 bases, with 4 bases between the two germline ends. Germline V lookup: CDR1 MGHRA, CDR2 YSYEKL. The CDR3 spans 11 residues. Time point reported: patch test 1, 2 weeks after DPC sensitization. The treatment denotes: therapeutic diphenylcyclopropenone sensitization with weekly scalp DPC. From whole blood left unfractionated, total RNA was extracted.

Sequenced material: whole blood, taken in connection with sensitization to the hapten diphenylcyclopropenone (DPC). This rearrangement joins TRBV4-1 to TRBJ2-2; no clear D gene. The source of this sequence is a woman aged 30 to 39 with alopecia areata. Some clones in this sample may be carry-over from other donors' samples. The CDR3 protein is CASSQKGELFF. CDR3 nucleotides: TGCGCCAGCAGCCAGAAAGGGGAGCTGTTTTTT.